This TCR beta chain was captured in a study of neurological immune-mediated disorders. Overall study: The 35 or so multiple sclerosis patients comprised 31 relapsing-remitting and 3 secondary progressive cases.

The authors produced cDNA by 5'RACE using 10-nucleotide random UMIs. Each CDR3 protein is one row after TCRdb ran MiXCR on the 5' RACE reads. The sample contains around 53,000 distinct CDR3 sequences, 4% to 5.5% of which appear only once. Study-wide results and caveats: Phylogenetic grouping assigned the repertoires of 18 of 34 multiple sclerosis patients to one related-CDR3 cluster, which constitutes a possible signature.

With 6 bases removed from V and 2 bases from J, the gap between germline ends came to 15 bases. In germline, CDR1 is SQVTM, CDR2 ANQGSEA. The CDR3 is made up of 14 amino acids. A word on this clonotype: Its specificity is not known. Just one base apart from a much larger clone, this may be a read error.

The clonotype originates from a man between 50 and 59 years old with multiple sclerosis. The J gene is TRBJ2-3, the V gene TRBV29-1; perhaps TRBD1 as D (6 bases). Sequencing was carried out using PBMCs. As DNA, the CDR3 is TGCAGCGTCACAGGGCCTCCCATCACAGATACGCAGTATTTT. Its translation is CSVTGPPITDTQYF.